This TCR beta chain was found in a study of CD8 T cells in ankylosing spondylitis. Using its own MiXCR run on the 5' RACE reads, TCRdb lists one record per CDR3 protein. The repertoire includes 290,000 or so distinct CDR3 sequences, around 21% of them detected once, and 3.5% sits in the top ten. V shed 2 bases, J shed 0 bases, and the junction held 11 bases outside the gene matches. In germline, CDR1 is DFQATT, CDR2 SNEGSKA (reference sequence). The CDR3 spans 18 residues. This TCR was recovered from a female donor with ankylosing spondylitis or in good health (not recorded which). Input material: blood, either unsorted or a sorted T cell fraction (not recorded which). The chain combines TRBV20-1 with TRBJ2-1; 9 bases align to TRBD2. CDR3 protein: CSARQVGGRARSYNEQFF. The CDR3 nucleotides are TGCAGTGCTAGACAGGTGGGCGGGAGGGCCCGCTCCTACAATGAGCAGTTCTTC.